A selection of T cell receptor beta chains follows, all from one sample in a study of graft-versus-host responses after intestinal transplantation. These TCRs are of unknown antigen specificity. Clones were sequenced by immunoSEQ multiplex PCR, and TCRdb holds only the in-frame ones, with some missing. The sample lists about 39,000 clones; over 90% were seen once. The material was unstimulated CD8+ T cells sorted from spleen or lymph node cells, obtained before transplant. The source is a human donor who was the organ donor for an intestinal transplant. Both conserved end residues are part of each CDR3. A D gene is named only where the DNA matches it firmly. Clone size appears in some rows only: once, few, many, or a class for an expanded clone.

D: -; V: TRBV6-1; J: TRBJ2-7; size: -; DNA: TGTGCCAGCAGTGAAGTGTGGGAACCCTACGAGCAGTACTTC; CDR3: CASSEVWEPYEQYF
D: TRBD1; V: TRBV6-1; J: TRBJ1-5; size: -; DNA: TGTGCCAGCAGCATTACAGGGGGCCAGCATTTT; CDR3: CASSITGGQHF
D: TRBD2; V: TRBV11-2; J: TRBJ2-7; size: -; DNA: TGTGCCAGCAGCTGGGGGAGCGGGAGGCGCGAGCAGTACTTC; CDR3: CASSWGSGRREQYF
D: TRBD1; V: TRBV6-5; J: TRBJ2-7; size: -; DNA: TGTGCCAGCAGGTCAACAGGGGTCTACGAGCAGTACTTC; CDR3: CASRSTGVYEQYF
D: -; V: TRBV18; J: TRBJ2-3; size: -; DNA: TGTGCCAGCTCACCACACGTACCGAGCACAGATACGCAGTATTTT; CDR3: CASSPHVPSTDTQYF
D: TRBD2; V: TRBV15; J: TRBJ2-2; size: -; DNA: TGTGCCACCAGCAGAGATCTTGCGGGAGGGAACACCGGGGAGCTGTTTTTT; CDR3: CATSRDLAGGNTGELFF
D: -; V: TRBV7-9; J: TRBJ2-1; size: -; DNA: TGTGCCAGCAGCTTAGGAAGGGGCCGCTACAATGAGCAGTTCTTC; CDR3: CASSLGRGRYNEQFF
D: -; V: TRBV5-6; J: TRBJ1-2; size: -; DNA: TGTGCCAGCAGCTTGGATTGGGGGCGTAACTATGGCTACACCTTC; CDR3: CASSLDWGRNYGYTF
D: TRBD1; V: TRBV7-3; J: TRBJ2-2; size: -; DNA: TGTGCCAGCAGCTCTACCCTGGGACAGGGGGCCACCGGGGAGCTGTTTTTT; CDR3: CASSSTLGQGATGELFF
D: TRBD1; V: TRBV4-2; J: TRBJ2-7; size: -; DNA: TGTGCCAGCAGCCCCCGGACAGGGGGGAGCTACGAGCAGTACTTC; CDR3: CASSPRTGGSYEQYF
D: TRBD2; V: TRBV28; J: TRBJ2-7; size: once; DNA: TGTGCCAGCAGTACAGGACTAGACAGATCCTACGAGCAGTACTTC; CDR3: CASSTGLDRSYEQYF
D: -; V: TRBV6-5; J: TRBJ2-2; size: -; DNA: TGTGCCAGCAGTGAAGATGGGGGAACCGGGGAGCTGTTTTTT; CDR3: CASSEDGGTGELFF
D: TRBD1; V: TRBV2; J: TRBJ2-7; size: -; DNA: TGTGCCAGCAGTGAGGGGACAGGGGTTCTGTTTGAGCAGTACTTC; CDR3: CASSEGTGVLFEQYF
D: TRBD2; V: TRBV10-3; J: TRBJ2-7; size: few; DNA: TGTGCCATCAGTGAAGTAACTAGCGGCTACGAGCAGTACTTC; CDR3: CAISEVTSGYEQYF
D: -; V: TRBV10-3; J: TRBJ1-4; size: few; DNA: TGTGCCATCAGTGAGCTACCCACAGGGTCGGGAAATGAAAAACTGTTTTTT; CDR3: CAISELPTGSGNEKLFF
D: TRBD1; V: TRBV27; J: TRBJ2-1; size: few; DNA: TGTGCCAGCAGTCCCAATCCGGGACAGAACAATGAGCAGTTCTTC; CDR3: CASSPNPGQNNEQFF
D: TRBD1; V: TRBV10-3; J: TRBJ1-3; size: few; DNA: TGTGCCATCAGTGAGATTTACAGGGGTCCTGGAAACACCATATATTTT; CDR3: CAISEIYRGPGNTIYF
D: -; V: TRBV6-1; J: TRBJ2-3; size: -; DNA: TGTGCCAGCAGTGAAGCGTACGCTTCGAGTCTCAAAGGCACAGATACGCAGTATTTT; CDR3: CASSEAYASSLKGTDTQYF
D: -; V: TRBV7-2; J: TRBJ2-1; size: few; DNA: TGTGCCAGCAGCAGGAGCGGCTACAATGAGCAGTTCTTC; CDR3: CASSRSGYNEQFF
D: TRBD1; V: TRBV11-1; J: TRBJ1-1; size: -; DNA: TGTGCCAGCAGCTCTCATACCGGGACAGGGATTCTGTACACTGAAGCTTTCTTT; CDR3: CASSSHTGTGILYTEAFF
D: -; V: TRBV27; J: TRBJ1-4; size: -; DNA: TGTGCCAGCAGTAGCATTGGGAATGAAAAACTGTTTTTT; CDR3: CASSSIGNEKLFF
D: TRBD2; V: TRBV5-4; J: TRBJ2-7; size: -; DNA: TGTGCCAGCAGCTTCGGACTAGCGGGCGTCTACGAGCAGTACTTC; CDR3: CASSFGLAGVYEQYF
D: -; V: TRBV6-5; J: TRBJ2-3; size: -; DNA: TGTGCCAGCATAACCGGGAACACGCAGTATTTT; CDR3: CASITGNTQYF
D: TRBD1; V: TRBV10-3; J: TRBJ2-5; size: -; DNA: TGTGCCATCAGTGAAACAGGGGATGAGACCCAGTACTTC; CDR3: CAISETGDETQYF
D: -; V: TRBV10-3; J: TRBJ1-1; size: -; DNA: TGTGCCATCAGTGAGTCACGGGGGCTAAGTACTGAAGCTTTCTTT; CDR3: CAISESRGLSTEAFF
D: TRBD2; V: TRBV6-5; J: TRBJ2-1; size: -; DNA: TGTGCCAGCAGGGCAGGACTAGCGGGACTCAATGAGCAGTTCTTC; CDR3: CASRAGLAGLNEQFF
D: TRBD1; V: TRBV4-1; J: TRBJ1-1; size: -; DNA: TGCGCCAGCAGCCAGAGTCCGGGACAGGGGGTAACTGAAGCTTTCTTT; CDR3: CASSQSPGQGVTEAFF
D: -; V: TRBV7-3; J: TRBJ2-3; size: -; DNA: TGTGCCAGCAGCTTAATAAACGCGGGTACGCAGTATTTT; CDR3: CASSLINAGTQYF
D: -; V: TRBV19; J: TRBJ2-7; size: -; DNA: TGTGCCAGTAGTATTGCCCCTACCTACGAGCAGTACTTC; CDR3: CASSIAPTYEQYF
D: -; V: TRBV9; J: TRBJ1-4; size: -; DNA: TGTGCCAGCAGCGTAGGGGGTGGCCTGAATGAAAAACTGTTTTTT; CDR3: CASSVGGGLNEKLFF
D: TRBD2; V: TRBV7-6; J: TRBJ2-5; size: -; DNA: TGTGCCAGCAGCTGGGATCCTACGTTCCCGCGGGGGGAGACCCAGTACTTC; CDR3: CASSWDPTFPRGETQYF
D: TRBD2; V: TRBV7-2; J: TRBJ2-7; size: few; DNA: TGTGCCAGCAGCTTTGCGGCGGGAGGGGGGGTCTACGAGCAGTACTTC; CDR3: CASSFAAGGGVYEQYF
D: -; V: TRBV18; J: TRBJ2-7; size: -; DNA: TGTGCCAGCTCACCTCCGATGGGGGCCTTCTACGAGCAGTACTTC; CDR3: CASSPPMGAFYEQYF
D: -; V: TRBV10-2; J: TRBJ1-1; size: -; DNA: TGCGCCAGCAGTGAGGGCAGGTGGGGGACTGAAGCTTTCTTT; CDR3: CASSEGRWGTEAFF
D: TRBD2; V: TRBV4-3; J: TRBJ2-5; size: -; DNA: TGCGCCAGCAGCCAAGATCACCTAGCGGGAGAGACCCAGTACTTC; CDR3: CASSQDHLAGETQYF
D: TRBD1; V: TRBV5-1; J: TRBJ2-6; size: -; DNA: TGCGCCAGCAGCTTACACCCGGGACAGGGATCCGATGGGGCCAACGTCCTGACTTTC; CDR3: CASSLHPGQGSDGANVLTF
D: TRBD2; V: TRBV5-4; J: TRBJ2-1; size: -; DNA: TGTGCCAGCAGCTTTGAAACTAGCGGAACCTACAATGAGCAGTTCTTC; CDR3: CASSFETSGTYNEQFF
D: TRBD2; V: TRBV6-5; J: TRBJ2-1; size: once; DNA: TGTGCCAGCGGGACTAGCCGACACAATGAGCAGTTCTTC; CDR3: CASGTSRHNEQFF
D: -; V: TRBV5-1; J: TRBJ2-6; size: -; DNA: TGCGCCAGCAGCTTGGAGGGCTGGGGCTCTGGGGCCAACGTCCTGACTTTC; CDR3: CASSLEGWGSGANVLTF
D: -; V: TRBV5-4; J: TRBJ2-7; size: -; DNA: TGTGCCAGCAGCTTGGGGGACATCGAGTACTTC; CDR3: CASSLGDIEYF
D: -; V: TRBV6-5; J: TRBJ1-2; size: -; DNA: TGTGCCAGCAGTTACTCGGCCGCTTATGGCTACACCTTC; CDR3: CASSYSAAYGYTF
D: TRBD2; V: TRBV7-3; J: TRBJ2-1; size: -; DNA: TGTGCCAGCAGCTTTACCAGGGGAAGCGGGAGTCCTCCCACCTACAATGAGCAGTTCTTC; CDR3: CASSFTRGSGSPPTYNEQFF
D: -; V: TRBV6-1; J: TRBJ2-3; size: once; DNA: TGTGCCAGCAGTGAACCCGGGGTTACGCAGTATTTT; CDR3: CASSEPGVTQYF
D: -; V: TRBV6-5; J: TRBJ1-5; size: -; DNA: TGTGCCAGCAGTTACTCGGCCGAGGGCAATCAGCCCCAGCATTTT; CDR3: CASSYSAEGNQPQHF
D: -; V: TRBV29-1; J: TRBJ1-1; size: once; DNA: TGCAGCGTCTCCAGGGTCACTGAAGCTTTCTTT; CDR3: CSVSRVTEAFF
D: -; V: TRBV27; J: TRBJ2-5; size: -; DNA: TGTGCCAGCAGTTTAGCTACAGGGAGGCGGGGAGAGACCCAGTACTTC; CDR3: CASSLATGRRGETQYF
D: TRBD2; V: TRBV2; J: TRBJ2-7; size: -; DNA: TGTGCCAGCAGTGAGGTCTCTAGCGGGAGCTCCTACGAGCAGTACTTC; CDR3: CASSEVSSGSSYEQYF
D: -; V: TRBV10-2; J: TRBJ2-5; size: once; DNA: TGCGCCAGCAGTGAGTATGACCAAGAGACCCAGTACTTC; CDR3: CASSEYDQETQYF
D: TRBD2; V: TRBV5-1; J: TRBJ2-7; size: -; DNA: TGCGCCAACCTTGTCCTAGCGGAGGGATGCGAGCAGTACTTC; CDR3: CANLVLAEGCEQYF
D: TRBD2; V: TRBV28; J: TRBJ2-5; size: -; DNA: TGTGCCAGCAGTGGCCAGCGGGAGGTAGAGACCCAGTACTTC; CDR3: CASSGQREVETQYF
D: TRBD1; V: TRBV9; J: TRBJ1-2; size: -; DNA: TGTGCCAGCAGCGTCCAGGGGACAGGGGCGGGTTATGGCTACACCTTC; CDR3: CASSVQGTGAGYGYTF
D: TRBD1; V: TRBV10-3; J: TRBJ1-2; size: -; DNA: TGTGCCATCAGTAGACAGGGGACGAACTATGGCTACACCTTC; CDR3: CAISRQGTNYGYTF